A selection of T cell receptor beta chains follows, all from one sample in a study of T cell changes during pregnancy in multiple sclerosis. Sequencing was performed with immunoSEQ multiplex PCR; in TCRdb, only in-frame clones are kept and a portion is missing. The sample carries around 67,000 clones, approximately 87% recorded once. The material sequenced was peripheral blood, taken after pregnancy. These receptors all come from a female donor in good health, enrolled as a control in a pregnancy study. CDR3s include the opening cysteine and the closing phenylalanine or tryptophan. Each record gives: clone size, D gene, V gene, J gene, CDR3 DNA, CDR3 protein. A D gene is named only where the DNA matches it firmly. Clone size is not always given. Where it is, it says once, few, many or a class for expanded clones.

-,-,TRBV21-1,TRBJ1-2,TGTGCCAGCAGCAATACAGGAGTTAACTATGGCTACACCTTC,CASSNTGVNYGYTF
hyperexpanded,TRBD1,TRBV18,TRBJ2-7,TGTGCCAGCTCGCCGGACAGGGGTTTGGGCAACGAGCAGTACTTC,CASSPDRGLGNEQYF
-,TRBD1,TRBV30,TRBJ2-7,TGTGCCTGGAGGAGGACAGGGGGCTTTGAGCAGTACTTC,CAWRRTGGFEQYF
once,TRBD2,TRBV12-5,TRBJ2-3,TGTGCTAGTGGTTTGGTCCGCGGGGGATTGACAGATACGCAGTATTTT,CASGLVRGGLTDTQYF
-,TRBD1,TRBV13,TRBJ2-7,TGTGCCAGCAGGCAGGGGGCGGGAGAGCAGTACTTC,CASRQGAGEQYF
-,TRBD2,TRBV7-2,TRBJ2-1,TGTGCCAGCAGCCCCCCGGCGGGAGGTCACAATGAGCAGTTCTTC,CASSPPAGGHNEQFF
-,TRBD1,TRBV27,TRBJ2-7,TGTGCCAGCAGTAAGCTCACAGGGGTCAACCCCTACGAGCAGTACTTC,CASSKLTGVNPYEQYF
-,-,TRBV18,TRBJ1-1,TGTGCCAGCTCAGCCCTGGGAGGGGAGACTGAAGCTTTCTTT,CASSALGGETEAFF
-,TRBD2,TRBV30,TRBJ2-1,TGTGCCTGGGGGATTGGGACTAGCGGGAGGTCCTACAATGAGCAGTTCTTC,CAWGIGTSGRSYNEQFF
-,-,TRBV15,TRBJ2-1,TGTGCCACCAGCAGAGATGGGACTCGTTACAATGAGCAGTTCTTC,CATSRDGTRYNEQFF
-,TRBD1,TRBV10-2,TRBJ2-7,TGCGCCAGCAGTGGCCCAGACAGGGGTGGGTACGAGCAGTACTTC,CASSGPDRGGYEQYF
-,TRBD1,TRBV29-1,TRBJ1-1,TGCAGCGTAAGGACAGGGTACGGTGAGGACACTGAAGCTTTCTTT,CSVRTGYGEDTEAFF
-,TRBD2,TRBV27,TRBJ2-3,TGTGCCAGCAGTTTGTCTAGCGGGGTATTCACAGATACGCAGTATTTT,CASSLSSGVFTDTQYF
once,-,TRBV2,TRBJ1-3,TGTGCCAGCAGTGTCGTTCAGGGGACTGGAAACACCATATATTTT,CASSVVQGTGNTIYF
-,-,TRBV9,TRBJ2-5,TGTGCCAGCAGCGTAGGAGGGGGAACCCTCCCCGGGGAGACCCAGTACTTC,CASSVGGGTLPGETQYF
-,-,TRBV30,TRBJ2-5,TGTGCCAGCCAGGGGAAAGAGACCCAGTACTTC,CASQGKETQYF
-,-,TRBV29-1,TRBJ1-1,TGCAGCGCCGTCAGGGGAGAGGGCACTGAAGCTTTCTTT,CSAVRGEGTEAFF
-,-,TRBV5-5,TRBJ2-2,TGTGCCAGCAGCCCGCAGGGACACGGGGAGCTGTTTTTT,CASSPQGHGELFF
-,-,TRBV27,TRBJ2-3,TGTGCCAGCAGTTTATCTTTGGCTAGCACAGATACGCAGTATTTT,CASSLSLASTDTQYF
-,-,TRBV6-4,TRBJ2-3,TGTGCCAGCAGTGACGCCCAGGGTGGAACAGATACGCAGTATTTT,CASSDAQGGTDTQYF
-,-,TRBV2,TRBJ1-1,TGTGCCAGCAGTGAAGTGACAGCGAACACTGAAGCTTTCTTT,CASSEVTANTEAFF
-,-,TRBV5-4,TRBJ1-1,TGTGCCAGCAGCTTGGGGCAGATGAACACTGAAGCTTTCTTT,CASSLGQMNTEAFF
-,-,TRBV5-4,TRBJ1-1,TGTGCCAGCAGCTTTTCGGGGAACACTGAAGCTTTCTTT,CASSFSGNTEAFF
-,-,TRBV30,TRBJ1-5,TGTGCCTGGAGTGATACGGGTCAGCCCCAGCATTTT,CAWSDTGQPQHF
-,-,TRBV18,TRBJ2-1,TGTGCCAGCTCACCCCCGAGCAGGGCCCACAATGAGCAGTTCTTC,CASSPPSRAHNEQFF
-,-,TRBV27,TRBJ2-3,TGTGCCAGCAGACCCGGGACTTCGGATACGCAGTATTTT,CASRPGTSDTQYF
-,-,TRBV12-5,TRBJ1-3,TGTGCTAGTGGTTCAACCACGGACAAGTACGGAAACACCATATATTTT,CASGSTTDKYGNTIYF
-,TRBD1,TRBV6-5,TRBJ2-2,TGTGCCAGCAGTTGGACAGGGACCGGGGAGCTGTTTTTT,CASSWTGTGELFF
-,-,TRBV6-1,TRBJ1-2,TGTGCCAGCAGACAGGGTGAGGGCTACACCTTC,CASRQGEGYTF
once,TRBD1,TRBV10-3,TRBJ1-2,TGTGCCATCAGTAACCGGGACAGGAGCTTCTATGGCTACACCTTC,CAISNRDRSFYGYTF
-,-,TRBV12-2,TRBJ1-1,TGTGCAAGTCGCTTAGGAGGGTTAGGAGGTTGGGGCACTGAAGCTTTCTTT,CASRLGGLGGWGTEAFF
-,-,TRBV6-1,TRBJ2-1,TGTGCCAGCAGAGATCGGGGGAACGCCTACAATGAGCAGTTCTTC,CASRDRGNAYNEQFF
-,-,TRBV5-4,TRBJ2-1,TGTGCCAGCAGCGGTACTAGCTACAATGAGCAGTTCTTC,CASSGTSYNEQFF
-,-,TRBV6-5,TRBJ1-1,TGTGCCAGCAGTTACTCGAGACAGCCCCACACTGAAGCTTTCTTT,CASSYSRQPHTEAFF
-,-,TRBV18,TRBJ2-7,TGTGCCAGCTCACTGGACAGTTCTAGCTCCTACGAGCAGTACTTC,CASSLDSSSSYEQYF
-,-,TRBV6-5,TRBJ1-1,TGTGCCAGCAGTTTCCAGGGGACTGAAGCTTTCTTT,CASSFQGTEAFF
-,-,TRBV15,TRBJ2-1,TGTGCCACCAGCAGAGATGGCAGGGCAACGCACAATGAGCAGTTCTTC,CATSRDGRATHNEQFF
-,TRBD1,TRBV11-3,TRBJ1-1,TGTGCCAGCAGAAACCCGTCCGGGACAGGGGTACCCACTGAAGCTTTCTTT,CASRNPSGTGVPTEAFF
few,-,TRBV6-5,TRBJ1-1,TGTGCCAGCAGTTACCACCCAGACAGACGGGCTTTCTTT,CASSYHPDRRAFF
once,-,TRBV6-5,TRBJ2-1,TGTGCCAGCGAGGGAGACCGGGATGAGCAGTTCTTC,CASEGDRDEQFF